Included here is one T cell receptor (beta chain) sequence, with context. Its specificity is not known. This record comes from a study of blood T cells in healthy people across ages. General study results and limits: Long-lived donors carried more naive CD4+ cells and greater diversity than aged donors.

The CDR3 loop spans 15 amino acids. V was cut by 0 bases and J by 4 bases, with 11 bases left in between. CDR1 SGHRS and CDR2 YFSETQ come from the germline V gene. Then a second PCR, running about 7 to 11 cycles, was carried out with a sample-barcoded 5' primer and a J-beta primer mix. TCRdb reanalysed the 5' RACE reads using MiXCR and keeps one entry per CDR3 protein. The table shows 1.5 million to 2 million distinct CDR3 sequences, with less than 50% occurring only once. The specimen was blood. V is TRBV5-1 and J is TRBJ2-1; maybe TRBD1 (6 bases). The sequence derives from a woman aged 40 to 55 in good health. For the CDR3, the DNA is TGCGCCAGCAGCTTGGCCCAGGGGCGGTACAATGAGCAGTTCTTC. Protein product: CASSLAQGRYNEQFF. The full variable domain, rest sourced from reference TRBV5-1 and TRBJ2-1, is KAGVTQTPRYLIKTRGQQVTLSCSPISGHRSVSWYQQTPGQGLQFLFEYFSETQRNKGNFPGRFSGRQFSNSRSEMNVSTLELGDSALYLCASSLAQGRYNEQFFGPGTRLTVL.